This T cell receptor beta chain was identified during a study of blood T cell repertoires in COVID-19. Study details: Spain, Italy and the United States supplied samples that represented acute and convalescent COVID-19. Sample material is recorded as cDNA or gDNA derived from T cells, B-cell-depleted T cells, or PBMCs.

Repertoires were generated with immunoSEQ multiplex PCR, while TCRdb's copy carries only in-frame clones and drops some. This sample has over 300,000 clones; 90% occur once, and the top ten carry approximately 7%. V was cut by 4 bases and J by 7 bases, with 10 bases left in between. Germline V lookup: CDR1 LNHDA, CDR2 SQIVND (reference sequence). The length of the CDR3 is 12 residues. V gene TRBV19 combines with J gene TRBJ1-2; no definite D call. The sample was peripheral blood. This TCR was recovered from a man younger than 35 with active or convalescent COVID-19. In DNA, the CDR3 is TGTGCCAGTAGTACCGCCGAGTTTGGCTACACCTTC. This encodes CASSTAEFGYTF.